Following are 19 T cell receptor beta chains from one sample sequenced in a study of cytomegalovirus exposure and HLA in healthy donors. PCR employed 60 Vbeta and 13 Jbeta primers. TCRdb's table, derived via immunoSEQ multiplex PCR, lists solely in-frame clones and lacks some. The data hold some 130,000 clones, with less than 80% observed a single time. The source material was PBMCs. These receptors originate from a woman aged 45-65 years in good health and CMV-seropositive.

The chain couples TRBV5-1 to TRBJ2-5; 12 nucleotides match TRBD1. Germline V gene data show CDR1 as SGHRS and CDR2 as YFSETQ. V shed 4 bases and J 5 bases; nucleotides not matched to a gene: 9. The length of the CDR3 is 16 residues. CDR3 in amino acids: CASSPDGDRGHETQYF. Written as DNA, the CDR3 is TGCGCCAGCAGCCCTGATGGGGACAGGGGGCACGAGACCCAGTACTTC.

This sequence joins TRBV28 and TRBJ1-5, with D perhaps matching TRBD1 (5 bases). Germline CDR1 is MDHEN and CDR2 is SYDVKM. This CDR3 has 14 amino acids. V shed 3 bases and J shed 3 bases, with 9 bases lying between them. In DNA, the CDR3 is TGTGCCAGCAGTTTGGTAGGGGACAATCAGCCCCAGCATTTT. Translation: CASSLVGDNQPQHF.

This clone came up once. This chain connects TRBV28 to TRBJ1-5; D is unresolved. CDR1 is MDHEN and CDR2 is SYDVKM in the germline V gene. Trimming pared 1 base from V and 4 bases from J, leaving 8 bases between. This CDR3 has 14 amino acids. CDR3 protein: CASSLLGRNQPQHF. The CDR3 region has the DNA TGTGCCAGCAGTTTATTGGGCAGAAATCAGCCCCAGCATTTT.

J is TRBJ2-4 and V is TRBV4-1; 9 positions agree with TRBD2. Trimming cost V 0 bases and J 2 bases; bases outside gene matches: 14. Germline loops: CDR1 MGHRA, CDR2 YSYEKL. This CDR3 is 20 amino acids long. CDR3 sequence (DNA): TGCGCCAGCAGCCAAGATATCCCGGCGGGGGGGCGTCTATCCAAAAACATTCAGTACTTC. This sequence encodes CASSQDIPAGGRLSKNIQYF.

This clone was observed a few times. DNA of the CDR3: TGTGCCAGCAGTGAAGGACAGGGGGAGCAGCCCCAGCATTTT. Protein: CASSEGQGEQPQHF. This chain joins TRBV2 and TRBJ1-5; 9 nucleotides agree with TRBD1. Per the germline V gene, CDR1 is SNHLY and CDR2 is FYNNEI. The J segment lost 7 bases and the V segment lost 1 base, leaving 2 bases of the junction unmatched. The CDR3 has 14 residues.

This clone was detected a few times. The rearrangement joins TRBV19 to TRBJ1-1, with D possibly matching TRBD1 (5 bases). CDR3 length equals 14 residues. Trimming shortened V by 3 bases and J by 4 bases, and 12 bases separated the two germline ends. Germline V gene lookup returns CDR1 LNHDA and CDR2 SQIVND (reference sequence). The CDR3 is CASSMGQSGTEAFF. CDR3 DNA sequence: TGTGCCAGTAGTATGGGGCAGTCGGGCACTGAAGCTTTCTTT.

This chain joins TRBV18 and TRBJ1-5; D may be TRBD1 (6 bases). The CDR3 extends over 16 amino acids. Germline CDR1 reads KGHSH; CDR2 reads LQKENI. V gave up 5 bases and J gave up 0 bases, with 14 bases separating them. In DNA, the CDR3 is TGTGCCAGCTCAACCTTTACAGGGAATAGCAATCAGCCCCAGCATTTT. Amino acid sequence: CASSTFTGNSNQPQHF.

The rearrangement uses TRBV5-1 and TRBJ2-5, with TRBD1 matching 8 bases. Germline CDR1 is SGHRS and CDR2 is YFSETQ. The CDR3 is made up of 14 amino acids. The V segment lost 3 bases and the J segment 5 bases; nucleotides outside the gene matches: 6. The CDR3 bases are TGCGCCAGCAGCTCGGGACAGGCGGGCGAGACCCAGTACTTC. As protein: CASSSGQAGETQYF.

This clone was observed once. The genes are TRBV29-1 and TRBJ1-4, with TRBD1 matching 7 bases. The ends lost 6 bases at V and 4 bases at J; junction bases unmatched: 5. The CDR3 spans 13 residues. Germline V CDR1 and CDR2: SQVTM, ANQGSEA. CDR3 nucleotide sequence: TGCAGCGTGACCGGGACAGATAATGAAAAACTGTTTTTT. It is translated as CSVTGTDNEKLFF.

The chain couples TRBV10-3 to TRBJ2-5, with D unclear. This CDR3 has 13 residues. The V end was cut by 8 bases, the J end by 5 bases, with 15 bases between. Germline V CDR1 and CDR2: ENHRY, SYGVKD. CDR3 region: CAIGSIAGETQYF. In DNA form, the CDR3 reads TGTGCCATCGGAAGTATAGCCGGGGAGACCCAGTACTTC.

The gene calls are TRBV12-5 and TRBJ2-7; TRBD2 might be the D (7 bases). Germline-derived CDR1 and CDR2 are LGHNT and FRNRAP. The CDR3 sequence is 14 residues long. The V end lost 6 bases, the J end lost 7 bases, and 19 bases lay between the germline ends. The CDR3 reads CASGRGANRGEQYF. The CDR3 DNA reads TGTGCTAGTGGCCGGGGGGCCAACCGGGGGGAGCAGTACTTC.

V and J are TRBV28 and TRBJ2-4; the match to TRBD2 covers 11 bases. J was trimmed by 1 base and V by 5 bases; bases with no gene match: 10. Germline CDR1 is MDHEN and CDR2 is SYDVKM. The CDR3 has 18 amino acids. The CDR3 DNA is TGTGCCAGCAGTCCTCGACTAGCGGGGACTGCGGCCAAAAACATTCAGTACTTC. Amino acids: CASSPRLAGTAAKNIQYF.

The chain uses TRBV6-5 and TRBJ2-2; D might be TRBD1 (5 bases). V lost 9 bases and J lost 2, with 10 bases in between. In germline, CDR1 is MNHEY, CDR2 SVGAGI. This CDR3 has 13 amino acids. CDR3 loop: CASGHVNTGELFF. CDR3 nucleotides: TGTGCCAGTGGACACGTTAACACCGGGGAGCTGTTTTTT.

The chain employs TRBV29-1 and TRBJ2-5, with D uncertain. The J call may be in error: the DNA end matches TRBJ2-7 better. Germline values: CDR1 SQVTM, CDR2 ANQGSEA. This CDR3 is 12 amino acids long. CDR3 protein: CSVETRLYEQYF. CDR3 sequence (DNA): TGCAGCGTTGAGACTCGCCTCTACGAGCAGTACTTC.

This chain joins TRBV7-6 and TRBJ1-6; 9 nucleotides align to TRBD1. This CDR3 is built from 15 residues. With V trimmed by 6 bases and J by 7 bases, 7 bases remained unmatched. CDR1 is SGHVS, CDR2 FNYEAQ, per germline. The CDR3 sequence: CASRFRDRVNSPLHF. The CDR3 DNA reads TGTGCCAGCAGGTTCCGGGACAGGGTAAATTCACCCCTCCACTTT.

The chain employs TRBV28 and TRBJ2-1; 7 positions agree with TRBD2. This CDR3 contains 16 residues. Trimming cost V 3 bases and J 4 bases; bases outside gene matches: 9. The germline CDR1 and CDR2 sequences are MDHEN and SYDVKM. The CDR3 nucleotides read TGTGCCAGCAGTTTTGATTGGACTAGTAAATACAATGAGCAGTTCTTC. It codes for CASSFDWTSKYNEQFF.

This rearrangement joins TRBV11-2 to TRBJ1-1; D not certain. V was trimmed by 5 bases and J by 6 bases, leaving 16 bases between them. This CDR3 is built from 14 residues. Germline V gene lookup returns CDR1 SGHAT and CDR2 FQNNGV. CDR3 sequence: CASSKTGSNPEAFF. The CDR3 nucleotides read TGTGCCAGCAGCAAGACGGGAAGTAACCCTGAAGCTTTCTTT.

V usage is TRBV19 and J usage is TRBJ1-2; D gene uncertain. The CDR3 contains 15 residues. Looked up from germline, CDR1 is LNHDA and CDR2 is SQIVND (reference sequence). The V gene lost 4 bases and the J gene lost 1 base, with 13 bases spanning the gap. The CDR3 here is CASSNWLSFNYGYTF. The CDR3 nucleotides read TGTGCCAGTAGTAATTGGCTCTCCTTTAACTATGGCTACACCTTC.

The V gene is TRBV5-6, the J gene TRBJ1-6; 9 bases map to TRBD1. Germline V gene data show CDR1 as SGHDT and CDR2 as YYEEEE. The CDR3 runs 15 residues. After removal of 3 bases from V and 5 bases from J, the junction contained 3 bases not matched to a gene. CDR3 region: CASSSRDRDNSPLHF. The CDR3 nucleotides are TGTGCCAGCAGCTCCCGGGACAGGGATAATTCACCCCTCCACTTT.